The 24 T cell receptor beta chains in this list originate from one sample, sequenced in a study of human T cells and chemical hapten exposure. A single record per CDR3 protein comes from TCRdb applying MiXCR to the RACE reads. The table has around 80,000 distinct CDR3 sequences, over 8.5% seen once; the top ten hold over 1.5%. The time point is: healthy volunteer bleed at 6 weeks. The authors' total RNA extraction used unfractionated whole blood. Sequencing was performed on whole blood. The receptor source for this set is a male donor in good health. Some clones in this sample may be carry-over from other donors' samples.

In DNA, the CDR3 is TGTGCCAGCAGCCCGGACTTGTTCCCCTCCACCTTC. Encoded protein: CASSPDLFPSTF. The chain carries TRBV3-1 and TRBJ1-2; D unresolved. The CDR3 consists of 12 residues. With 4 bases removed from V and 13 bases from J, the gap between germline ends came to 16 bases. CDR1 is LGHDT and CDR2 is YNNKEL in the germline V gene (reference sequence). Complete variable domain (other parts from reference TRBV3-1 and TRBJ1-2): DTAVSQTPKYLVTQMGNDKSIKCEQNLGHDTMYWYKQDSKKFLKIMFSYNNKELIINETVPNRFSPKSPDKAHLNLHINSLELGDSAVYFCASSPDLFPSTFGSGTRLTVV.

The sample holds a few counts of this clonotype. The V gene is TRBV7-9, the J gene TRBJ2-7; no clear D gene. CDR3 length: 16 amino acids. Germline V gene lookup returns CDR1 SEHNR and CDR2 FQNEAQ (reference sequence). Trimming left V 5 bases short and J 2 bases short, with 19 bases between. CDR3 coding DNA: TGTGCCAGCAGCCCTACCCCCCCGGACGGAACCTACGAGCAGTACTTC. Translated: CASSPTPPDGTYEQYF.

This clonotype was picked up many times. The V call is TRBV15, the J call TRBJ2-7; 10 nucleotides agree with TRBD2. This CDR3 has 15 residues. Losses at the gene ends were 0 bases for V and 3 bases for J; bases not matched to a gene: 2. Germline CDR1 is LNHNV and CDR2 is YYDKDF (reference sequence). The CDR3 nucleotides are TGTGCCACCAGCAGAGAGCCTAGCGGGAGCTACGAGCAGTACTTC. Amino acid sequence: CATSREPSGSYEQYF.

This clonotype was seen only a few times. The gene calls are TRBV12-3 or TRBV12-4 and TRBJ1-2, with 10 bases that match TRBD1. The CDR3 length is 15 residues. The J segment lost 4 bases and the V segment lost 3 bases, leaving 5 bases of the junction unmatched. In nucleotides, the CDR3 is TGTGCCAGCAGTTTTTGGGGACAGGGGTTCTATGGCTACACCTTC. Protein: CASSFWGQGFYGYTF.

The V and J genes are TRBV29-1 and TRBJ2-2; D gene ambiguous. CDR1 is SQVTM, CDR2 ANQGSEA, per germline. This CDR3 comprises 14 residues. Trimming stripped 3 bases from V and 2 bases from J, with 10 bases between. CDR3 in DNA: TGCAGCGTTGAGCCCGGGTACAACACCGGGGAGCTGTTTTTT. It encodes CSVEPGYNTGELFF.

The V and J genes are TRBV15 and TRBJ2-7; D gene uncertain. V lost 0 bases, J lost 1 base, and 10 bases lay in between. The CDR3 spans 15 residues. Germline V gene lookup returns CDR1 LNHNV and CDR2 YYDKDF (reference sequence). CDR3 region: CATSRDAKPSYEQYF. The CDR3 bases are TGTGCCACCAGCAGAGATGCCAAGCCTTCCTACGAGCAGTACTTC.

The table lists this clonotype with a few counts. CDR3 in DNA: TGTGCCAGCAGGGGACAGGGGGAAGAGACCCAGTACTTC. Translation: CASRGQGEETQYF. This rearrangement joins TRBV6-6 to TRBJ2-5, with 11 bases matching TRBD1. The CDR3 extends over 13 amino acids. Germline loops: CDR1 MNHNY, CDR2 SVGAGI (reference sequence). V lost 6 bases and J lost 3; bases outside the gene matches: 0.

This clonotype was detected a few times. The chain has TRBV9 and TRBJ1-6; 7 bases match TRBD1. From germline, CDR1 is SGDLS and CDR2 YYNGEE. The V gene end was trimmed by 4 bases and the J gene end by 8 bases; junction bases not matched to a gene: 6. This CDR3 contains 14 residues. The CDR3 is CASSSGTADSPLHF. CDR3 sequence (DNA): TGTGCCAGCAGCAGCGGGACAGCAGATTCACCCCTCCACTTT.

This clonotype was seen only a few times. The CDR3: CASSATEAFF. CDR3 nucleotide sequence: TGTGCCAGCAGCGCGACGGAAGCTTTCTTT. The chain has TRBV7-9 and TRBJ1-1; no clear D. The CDR3 length is 10 residues. Trimming left V 5 bases short and J 8 bases short, with 6 bases between. CDR1 is SEHNR and CDR2 is FQNEAQ in the germline V gene (reference sequence).

This clonotype was seen at least ten times. The V and J genes are TRBV7-2 and TRBJ2-7, with 7 bases identical to TRBD1. V lost 2 bases to trimming and J lost 2 bases; unmatched junction nucleotides: 3. The CDR3 extends over 14 amino acids. CDR1 is SGHTA, CDR2 FQGNSA, per germline. The chain's CDR3 is CASSLSGQTYEQYF. The CDR3 nucleotides read TGTGCCAGCAGCTTATCGGGACAGACCTACGAGCAGTACTTC. Full variable domain (missing parts from reference TRBV7-2 and TRBJ2-7): GAGVSQSPSNKVTEKGKDVELRCDPISGHTALYWYRQSLGQGLEFLIYFQGNSAPDKSGLPSDRFSAERTGGSVSTLTIQRTQQEDSAVYLCASSLSGQTYEQYFGPGTRLTVT.

V usage is TRBV7-9 and J usage is TRBJ2-1, with 10 bases identical to TRBD2. This CDR3 is built from 15 residues. Unmatched junction bases numbered 7, after V lost 4 bases and J lost 7 bases. CDR1 SEHNR and CDR2 FQNEAQ come from the germline V gene (reference sequence). The CDR3 is CASSSSGGIVNEQFF. The CDR3 coding sequence is TGTGCCAGCAGCTCTAGCGGGGGAATTGTTAATGAGCAGTTCTTC.

This clonotype has a handful of counts. The chain uses TRBV7-9 and TRBJ2-7, with D possibly matching TRBD1 (6 bases). CDR1 is SEHNR and CDR2 is FQNEAQ in the germline V gene (reference sequence). The V end lost 4 bases, the J end lost 4 bases, and 17 bases lay between the germline ends. The CDR3 spans 15 residues. CDR3 region: CASSSMGAFTYEQYF. CDR3 sequence (DNA): TGTGCCAGCAGCTCGATGGGGGCCTTTACTTACGAGCAGTACTTC.

The chain employs TRBV27 and TRBJ2-1; the match to TRBD2 covers 8 bases. With V trimmed by 10 bases and J by 6 bases, 5 bases remained unmatched. The CDR3 is 12 amino acids. The germline V gene encodes CDR1 MNHEY and CDR2 SMNVEV (reference sequence). CDR3 DNA sequence: TGTGCCACCGGTAGCGGGGTCAATGAGCAGTTCTTC. Protein: CATGSGVNEQFF.

This clonotype was observed a few times. The chain combines TRBV30 with TRBJ1-3; D gene unclear. The length of the CDR3 is 13 residues. CDR1 is GTSNPN and CDR2 is SVGIG in the germline V gene (reference sequence). The ends were cut back, 0 bases at V and 7 bases at J, with 10 bases in the middle. The CDR3 here is CAWSVRRANTIYF. For the CDR3, the DNA is TGTGCCTGGAGTGTACGCCGGGCGAACACCATATATTTT.

This clonotype was found a few times. The genes are TRBV27 and TRBJ1-6; 9 nucleotides agree with TRBD1. The CDR3 covers 13 residues. V lost 5 bases to trimming and J lost 10 bases; unmatched junction nucleotides: 3. Germline-derived CDR1 and CDR2 are MNHEY and SMNVEV (reference sequence). The DNA for the CDR3 is TGTGCCAGCAGTAGGACAGGGGTATCACCCCTCCACTTT. As protein: CASSRTGVSPLHF.

This clonotype is medium-sized by share. The chain couples TRBV7-7 to TRBJ2-2, with unresolved D. The CDR3 is 15 residues long. V was clipped by 3 bases and J by 4 bases, with 12 bases between them. The germline CDR1 and CDR2 sequences are SSHAT and FNYEAQ (reference sequence). The chain's CDR3 is CASSFSAGSTGELFF. In DNA form, the CDR3 reads TGTGCCAGCAGCTTCTCGGCTGGATCCACCGGGGAGCTGTTTTTT.

The chain has TRBV5-1 and TRBJ1-1, with D maybe TRBD1 (5 bases). The CDR3 sequence is 16 residues long. V gave up 4 bases and J gave up 0 bases, with 16 bases separating them. The germline V gene has CDR1 SGHRS and CDR2 YFSETQ. CDR3 protein: CASSPKVGQMNTEAFF. Written as DNA, the CDR3 is TGCGCCAGCAGCCCGAAAGTTGGACAAATGAACACTGAAGCTTTCTTT.

This clonotype showed up many times. This chain connects TRBV20-1 to TRBJ2-7; either TRBD1 or TRBD2 may fit D (6 bases each). The CDR3 length is 14 residues. CDR1 is DFQATT and CDR2 is SNEGSKA in the germline V gene (reference sequence). The V end was cut by 6 bases, the J end by 2 bases, with 17 bases between. CDR3 protein: CSAKVEGGTYEQYF. The CDR3 nucleotides are TGCAGTGCAAAGGTGGAGGGGGGAACCTACGAGCAGTACTTC.

V usage is TRBV25-1 and J usage is TRBJ1-1; D not certain. The germline CDR1 and CDR2 sequences are MGHDK and SYGVNS. The length of the CDR3 is 14 residues. The V end was cut by 1 base, the J end by 8 bases, with 14 bases between. CDR3 DNA: TGTGCCAGCAGTGAATTAAACCCTAGAGCAGAAGCTTTCTTT. Its translation is CASSELNPRAEAFF.

J is TRBJ1-1 and V is TRBV6-5, with D perhaps matching TRBD1 (5 bases). The CDR3 totals 13 residues. The V gene lost 2 bases and the J gene lost 5 bases, with 9 bases spanning the gap. Germline V gives CDR1 MNHEY, CDR2 SVGAGI. The CDR3 DNA is TGTGCCAGCAGTTACGGGGGGAGTACTGAAGCTTTCTTT. This translates into CASSYGGSTEAFF.

The chain recombines TRBV12-3 or TRBV12-4 with TRBJ2-1, with TRBD2 identical over 9 bases. The CDR3 sequence is 18 residues long. The ends lost 3 bases at V and 8 bases at J; junction bases unmatched: 17. The DNA of the CDR3 is TGTGCCAGCAGTTTTCGGCTAGCGGGACTCACTACTCGCGATGAGCAGTTCTTC. Encoded protein: CASSFRLAGLTTRDEQFF.

The chain employs TRBV12-3 or TRBV12-4 and TRBJ1-5; possibly TRBD1 for D (5 bases). V lost 1 base and J 3 bases, leaving 19 bases between the germline ends. The CDR3 loop spans 18 amino acids. The DNA of the CDR3 is TGTGCCAGCAGTTTAGGCTCTCCCCCGGGACTCTTCAATCAGCCCCAGCATTTT. It yields the protein CASSLGSPPGLFNQPQHF.

The rearrangement uses TRBV3-1 and TRBJ2-1; no definite D call. V lost 2 bases and J 8 bases, leaving 13 bases between the germline ends. The CDR3 spans 14 residues. The V gene's germline CDR1 is LGHDT and CDR2 YNNKEL (reference sequence). CDR3 bases: TGTGCCAGCAGCCAATCGGGTCCCTTGGATGAGCAGTTCTTC. Translated: CASSQSGPLDEQFF.

The genes are TRBV4-2 and TRBJ2-1, with a weak D call TRBD1 (5 bases). V was cut by 3 bases and J by 5 bases, with 8 bases left in between. The CDR3 consists of 13 residues. Germline V gives CDR1 LGHNA, CDR2 YNFKEQ. The CDR3 here is CASSQIGDNEQFF. The CDR3 nucleotides read TGTGCCAGCAGCCAGATAGGGGACAATGAGCAGTTCTTC.